This passage covers 22 T cell receptor beta chains from one sample sequenced in a study of T cells in women clearing cervical HPV infection. Measured with immunoSEQ multiplex PCR; TCRdb has only the in-frame clones, and not every one. Here the sample table reports 25,000 to 35,000 clones. The sequenced sample consisted of blood buffy coat. Source of these receptors: a woman between 18 and 70 years old with a cervical HPV16 infection that either progressed to CIN3+ or cleared (not recorded which).

A remark on this clone: Read sequence stops 3 residues before the CDR3 end, and the germline J gene provides the missing end. Within the sample, other DNA sequences also encode this same CDR3. The gene calls are TRBV20-1 and TRBJ1-5; 8 nucleotides match TRBD1. The CDR3 runs 14 residues. J was trimmed by 1 base and V by 3 bases; bases with no gene match: 2. Germline CDR1 DFQATT, CDR2 SNEGSKA (reference sequence). The part of the CDR3 DNA that was read is TGCAGTGCTAGGACAGGGGACAGCAATCAGCCC. Translation gives CSARTGDSNQP. Given in full, the CDR3 is CSARTGDSNQPQHF.

Comment on this clone: The DNA ends 3 residues before the CDR3 does, and the rest of the CDR3 is filled in from the germline J gene. The chain employs TRBV5-1 and TRBJ2-2; D may be TRBD1 (6 bases). The germline CDR1 and CDR2 sequences are SGHRS and YFSETQ. Trimming shortened V by 4 bases and J by 0 bases, and 10 bases separated the two germline ends. The CDR3 is 15 amino acids. The chain's CDR3 is CASSVTGSNTGELFF. The CDR3 DNA, read in part, is TGCGCCAGCAGCGTGACAGGCTCGAACACCGGGGAG.

For this clone: The CDR3 goes on 3 residues after the read ends, and that part is filled in from the germline J gene. The chain employs TRBV28 and TRBJ2-2, with D tentatively TRBD1 (5 bases). The CDR3 totals 15 residues. Germline CDR1 is MDHEN and CDR2 is SYDVKM. Trimming removed 1 base from V and 5 bases from J, with 11 bases in between. The covered CDR3 bases are TGTGCCAGCAGTTTATCGATGCAGGGAACCGGGGAG. This gives the protein CASSLSMQGTGE. Given in full, the CDR3 is CASSLSMQGTGELFF.

A note on this clone: The read ends 3 residues early relative to the CDR3; the germline J gene fills the gap. This sequence joins TRBV2 and TRBJ1-2, with 9 bases fitting TRBD1. The CDR3 length is 14 residues. The V segment lost 10 bases and the J segment 1 base; nucleotides outside the gene matches: 7. The germline gives CDR1 SNHLY, CDR2 FYNNEI. The part of the CDR3 DNA that was read is TGTGCCAAAAGACGGACAGGGGTTAACTATGGC. Encoded protein: CAKRRTGVNYG. The full CDR3 is CAKRRTGVNYGYTF. The whole variable domain, filled in from reference TRBV2 and TRBJ1-2, reads EPEVTQTPSHQVTQMGQEVILRCVPISNHLYFYWYRQILGQKVEFLVSFYNNEISEKSEIFDDQFSVERPDGSNFTLKIRSTKLEDSAMYFCAKRRTGVNYGYTFGSGTRLTVV.

In regard to this clone: Sequencing ends 3 residues short of the CDR3 end; the germline J gene provides the rest. The chain carries TRBV5-6 and TRBJ2-7; 7 bases are shared with TRBD2. CDR3 length: 13 amino acids. Losses at the gene ends were 2 bases for V and 6 bases for J; bases not matched to a gene: 5. Germline-derived CDR1 and CDR2 are SGHDT and YYEEEE. The sequenced part of the CDR3 DNA is TGTGCCAGCAGCTTTGACGGGGGGATCGAG. Protein: CASSFDGGIE. The whole CDR3 protein reads CASSFDGGIEQYF.

With regard to this clone: The read halts 3 residues ahead of the CDR3 end, with the missing end drawn from the germline J gene. This chain links TRBV30 with TRBJ2-2, with D perhaps matching TRBD1 (5 bases). V gave up 5 bases and J gave up 7 bases, with 20 bases separating them. Germline-derived CDR1 and CDR2 are GTSNPN and SVGIG (reference sequence). This CDR3 comprises 15 residues. The CDR3 is CAWDLGRAIGGELFF. The CDR3 DNA, read in part, is TGTGCCTGGGATTTGGGCAGGGCCATCGGCGGGGAG.

Comment on this clone: The CDR3 end is not reached by the read, which stops 3 residues before it; the germline J gene fills it in. The chain combines TRBV2 with TRBJ2-3; D is possibly TRBD1 (5 bases). The ends were cut back, 4 bases at V and 2 bases at J, with 16 bases in the middle. Germline CDR1 reads SNHLY; CDR2 reads FYNNEI. The length of the CDR3 is 16 residues. Incomplete CDR3 DNA: TGTGCCAGCAGTGTCAGGACAAGGATGCCCACAGATACG. This codes for CASSVRTRMPTDT. The full CDR3 protein reads CASSVRTRMPTDTQYF. The entire variable domain, with the rest obtained from reference TRBV2 and TRBJ2-3, is as follows: EPEVTQTPSHQVTQMGQEVILRCVPISNHLYFYWYRQILGQKVEFLVSFYNNEISEKSEIFDDQFSVERPDGSNFTLKIRSTKLEDSAMYFCASSVRTRMPTDTQYFGPGTRLTVL.

Regarding this clone: The DNA ends 3 residues before the CDR3 does, and the rest of the CDR3 is filled in from the germline J gene. The chain joins TRBV20-1 to TRBJ1-1; maybe TRBD1 (5 bases). The CDR3 runs to 11 residues. Per the germline V gene, CDR1 is DFQATT and CDR2 is SNEGSKA (reference sequence). CDR3 loop: CSARDGQRAFF. CDR3 bases read: TGCAGTGCTAGAGACGGACAAAGG.

Details on this clone: Coverage ceases 3 residues before the CDR3 finishes, and the germline J gene fills in the end. The rearrangement links TRBV20-1 to TRBJ2-3; D might be TRBD2 (5 bases). The CDR3 totals 15 residues. CDR1 DFQATT and CDR2 SNEGSKA come from the germline V gene (reference sequence). Trimming stripped 5 bases from V and 2 bases from J, with 17 bases between. The part of the CDR3 DNA that was read is TGCAGTGCTGTGGACTTGGGGATTTACACAGATACG. This translates into CSAVDLGIYTDT. The whole CDR3 sequence is CSAVDLGIYTDTQYF.

Note on this clone: The read finishes 3 residues shy of the CDR3 end, and the germline J gene is used to complete it. The genes are TRBV29-1 and TRBJ1-2; 7 bases align to TRBD1. V was pared by 6 bases and J by 5 bases, with 12 bases of the junction left unmatched. Germline-derived CDR1 and CDR2 are SQVTM and ANQGSEA. This CDR3 spans 14 amino acids. Incomplete CDR3 DNA: TGCAGCGTGGGGCCCGGGGACAGCAATTATGGC. Translating it yields CSVGPGDSNYG. The full CDR3 sequence reads CSVGPGDSNYGYTF.

Turning to this clone: The CDR3 extends 3 residues past the end of the read, so its final part is completed from the germline J gene. This chain joins TRBV20-1 and TRBJ1-4; 7 positions agree with TRBD1. The CDR3 contains 13 residues. Germline assignment: CDR1 DFQATT and CDR2 SNEGSKA (reference sequence). CDR3 DNA (partial): TGCAGTGCTAAGGGGGCGGCGAATTCACCA. This gives the protein CSAKGAANSP. The entire CDR3 is CSAKGAANSPLFF.

Details on this clone: The read halts 3 residues ahead of the CDR3 end, with the missing end drawn from the germline J gene. The chain uses TRBV2 and TRBJ1-2; maybe TRBD1 (5 bases). This CDR3 has 14 residues. Germline CDR1 reads SNHLY; CDR2 reads FYNNEI. Trimming left V 8 bases short and J 3 bases short, with 16 bases between. The DNA read from the CDR3 is TGTGCCAGCCGGAATGGGGGGAGGTACTATGGC. It encodes CASRNGGRYYG. In full, the CDR3 is CASRNGGRYYGYTF.

Concerning this clone: The CDR3 end is not reached by the read, which stops 3 residues before it; the germline J gene fills it in. The chain recombines TRBV23-1 with TRBJ1-2; 12 nucleotides agree with TRBD1. TRBV23-1 is an open reading frame, and its role is uncertain. This CDR3 comprises 15 residues. The CDR3 sequence is CASSRPGQGAGGYTF. The DNA read from the CDR3 is TGCGCCAGCAGTCGGCCGGGACAGGGGGCTGGAGGC.

Of note for this clone: Coverage ceases 3 residues before the CDR3 finishes, and the germline J gene fills in the end. The chain carries TRBV20-1 and TRBJ2-1; no clear D. Trimming shortened V by 0 bases and J by 4 bases, and 7 bases separated the two germline ends. Germline values: CDR1 DFQATT, CDR2 SNEGSKA (reference sequence). The CDR3 is made up of 13 amino acids. This chain's CDR3 is CSARDRGYNEQFF. Partial CDR3 DNA: TGCAGTGCTAGAGATCGAGGTTACAATGAG.

With regard to this clone: The read terminates 3 residues ahead of where the CDR3 ends, so the germline J gene completes it. The gene calls are TRBV11-2 and TRBJ2-2, with D tentatively TRBD1 (6 bases). Germline CDR1 SGHAT, CDR2 FQNNGV. V lost 4 bases to trimming and J lost 4 bases, with 10 bases between them. The CDR3 is 14 residues long. This CDR3 is CASSYIGGTGELFF. CDR3 DNA (partial): TGTGCCAGCAGCTACATAGGGGGCACCGGGGAG.

Partial CDR3 DNA: TGTGCCAGTAGGCCTCCCGTACAGGGGTACTATCCTGAA. Protein: CASRPPVQGYYPE. The full-length CDR3 reads as CASRPPVQGYYPEAFF. The J gene is TRBJ1-1, the V gene TRBV19; TRBD1 aligns across 7 bases. The read ends 3 residues before the CDR3 terminus; that terminus is restored from the germline J gene. This CDR3 region has 16 residues. CDR1 and CDR2 from the germline V gene are LNHDA and SQIVND (reference sequence). Germline trimming cut 6 bases from V and 6 bases from J; bases unmatched to any gene: 16.

To note about this clone: The CDR3 goes on 3 residues after the read ends, and that part is filled in from the germline J gene. The rearrangement links TRBV4-2 to TRBJ1-2; 8 bases are a match to TRBD1. The V segment lost 4 bases and the J segment 2 bases; nucleotides outside the gene matches: 6. The CDR3 runs 15 residues. The germline V gene has CDR1 LGHNA and CDR2 YNFKEQ. The chain's CDR3 is CASSPEGQGNYGYTF. CDR3 DNA, as far as it was read: TGTGCCAGCAGCCCTGAAGGACAGGGAAACTATGGC.

To note about this clone: The read ends 3 residues before the CDR3 terminus; that terminus is restored from the germline J gene. The chain employs TRBV7-2 and TRBJ2-1; 7 nucleotides agree with TRBD1. The CDR3 covers 14 residues. Germline CDR1 SGHTA, CDR2 FQGNSA. The junction had 4 bases not matched to a gene; V was cut back by 2 bases and J by 6 bases. The DNA read from the CDR3 is TGTGCCAGCAGCTTATGGGACAGCGGCAATGAG. This encodes CASSLWDSGNE. Given in full, the CDR3 is CASSLWDSGNEQFF.

About this clone: The read falls 3 residues short of the CDR3 end, and the missing part is taken from the germline J gene. This chain joins TRBV5-1 and TRBJ2-7; 10 bases fit TRBD2. Germline lookup yields CDR1 SGHRS and CDR2 YFSETQ. The ends lost 2 bases at V and 3 bases at J; junction bases unmatched: 5. CDR3 size: 15 residues. The covered CDR3 bases are TGCGCCAGCAGCTTCCAATTAGCGGGAGGCTACGAG. This encodes CASSFQLAGGYE. In full, the CDR3 reads CASSFQLAGGYEQYF.

Concerning this clone itself: The read falls 3 residues short of the CDR3 end, and the missing part is taken from the germline J gene. The chain has TRBV19 and TRBJ1-2, with D unclear. The germline gives CDR1 LNHDA, CDR2 SQIVND (reference sequence). The CDR3 is 15 amino acids. This chain's CDR3 is CASSTLAGGLYDYTF. The sequenced part of the CDR3 DNA is TGTGCCAGTAGTACCCTAGCGGGAGGGCTTTACGAC.

Regarding this clone: The read gets to within 3 residues of the CDR3 end, and the germline J gene fills in the rest. V gene TRBV12-3 or TRBV12-4 combines with J gene TRBJ1-5; no clear D gene. The CDR3 contains 17 residues. The V end lost 1 base, the J end lost 0 bases, and 13 bases lay between the germline ends. Incomplete CDR3 DNA: TGTGCCAGCAGTTTAGTGGGCAGGCGGGATAGCAATCAGCCC. Encoded protein: CASSLVGRRDSNQP. Given in full, the CDR3 is CASSLVGRRDSNQPQHF.

As to this clone: The sequenced fragment ends 3 residues before the CDR3 boundary, so the rest is inferred from the germline J gene. This chain connects TRBV5-1 to TRBJ2-1; TRBD1 matches 9 bases. The junction had 4 bases not matched to a gene; V was cut back by 0 bases and J by 6 bases. The CDR3 is 15 amino acids. Germline V gene lookup returns CDR1 SGHRS and CDR2 YFSETQ. The covered CDR3 bases are TGCGCCAGCAGCTTGGAGGGACAGGGATTCAATGAG. Translation gives CASSLEGQGFNE. The full CDR3 protein reads CASSLEGQGFNEQFF. Using reference TRBV5-1 and TRBJ2-1 for the parts outside the CDR3, the full variable domain is KAGVTQTPRYLIKTRGQQVTLSCSPISGHRSVSWYQQTPGQGLQFLFEYFSETQRNKGNFPGRFSGRQFSNSRSEMNVSTLELGDSALYLCASSLEGQGFNEQFFGPGTRLTVL.